This TCR beta chain appears in the sequencing data of a study of shared clonotypes between healthy human individuals. The table came from immunoSEQ multiplex PCR; TCRdb's copy has only in-frame clones and leaves some out. In the table there are a few hundred thousand clones, about 69% of which are singletons. The CDR3 loop spans 15 amino acids. The ends lost 4 bases at V and 7 bases at J; junction bases unmatched: 8. CDR1 is SGHAT and CDR2 is FQNNGV in the germline V gene. V usage is TRBV11-2 and J usage is TRBJ2-2, with TRBD2 matching over 8 bases. The TCR sequence derives from a young man in good health. The sequenced sample was memory CD4+ T cells sorted from blood. Subset here: CD45RA-negative fraction. In nucleotides, the CDR3 is TGTGCCAGCAGCTCCGGGACTAGTATTTTCGGGGAGCTGTTTTTT. This translates into CASSSGTSIFGELFF.